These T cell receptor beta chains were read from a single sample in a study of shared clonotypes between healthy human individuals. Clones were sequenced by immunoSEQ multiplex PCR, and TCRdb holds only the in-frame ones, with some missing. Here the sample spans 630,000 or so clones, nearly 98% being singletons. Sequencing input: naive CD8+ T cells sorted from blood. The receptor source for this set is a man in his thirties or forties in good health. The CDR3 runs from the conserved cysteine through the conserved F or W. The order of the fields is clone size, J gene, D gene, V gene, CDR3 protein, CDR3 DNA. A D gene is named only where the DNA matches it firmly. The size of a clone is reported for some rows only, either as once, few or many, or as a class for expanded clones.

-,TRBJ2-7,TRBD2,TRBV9,CASSVGTSGSYEQYF,TGTGCCAGCAGCGTCGGGACTAGCGGGTCCTACGAGCAGTACTTC
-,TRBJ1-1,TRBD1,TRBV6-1,CASRVGQGDTEAFF,TGTGCCAGCCGGGTGGGACAGGGGGATACTGAAGCTTTCTTT
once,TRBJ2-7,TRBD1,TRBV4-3,CASSQYRGRDEQYF,TGCGCCAGCAGCCAATACAGGGGGCGCGACGAGCAGTACTTC
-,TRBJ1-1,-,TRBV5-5,CASSLAGPNTEAFF,TGTGCCAGCAGCTTGGCAGGCCCGAACACTGAAGCTTTCTTT
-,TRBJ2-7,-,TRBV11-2,CASSPPGLPYEQYF,TGTGCCAGCAGCCCACCGGGGCTTCCCTACGAGCAGTACTTC
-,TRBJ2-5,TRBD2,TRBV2,CASSARTLGGREIRYF,TGTGCCAGCAGTGCTAGGACCCTAGGTGGGCGGGAGATCAGGTACTTC
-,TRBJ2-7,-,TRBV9,CASSGNEQYF,TGTGCCAGCAGCGGAAACGAGCAGTACTTC
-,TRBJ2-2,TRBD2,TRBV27,CASSLRAGGAGAGELFF,TGTGCCAGCAGCCTCAGGGCCGGAGGGGCGGGGGCCGGGGAGCTGTTTTTT
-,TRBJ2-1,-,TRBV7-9,CASSSELAARGNEQFF,TGTGCCAGCAGCTCGGAGTTAGCGGCCAGGGGGAATGAGCAGTTCTTC
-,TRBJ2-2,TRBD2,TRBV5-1,CASSFAPDSGSGFNTGELFF,TGCGCCAGCAGCTTTGCCCCGGATAGCGGGAGTGGCTTCAACACCGGGGAGCTGTTTTTT
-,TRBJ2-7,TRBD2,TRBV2,CASSDWTSDEQYF,TGTGCCAGCAGTGATTGGACTAGCGACGAGCAGTACTTC
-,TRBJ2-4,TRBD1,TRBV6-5,CASSWTGGPQYF,TGTGCCAGCAGTTGGACAGGGGGCCCACAGTACTTC
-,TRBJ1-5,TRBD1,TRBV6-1,CASRGQGSNQPQHF,TGTGCCAGCAGGGGACAGGGTAGCAATCAGCCCCAGCATTTT
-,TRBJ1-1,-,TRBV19,CASTPQGGSTEAFF,TGTGCCAGTACCCCCCAGGGAGGGAGCACTGAAGCTTTCTTT
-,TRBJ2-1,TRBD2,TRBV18,CASSRGLAGAGGYNEQFF,TGTGCCAGCTCACGAGGACTAGCGGGAGCGGGAGGGTACAATGAGCAGTTCTTC
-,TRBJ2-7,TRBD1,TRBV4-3,CASSPQTGFSYEQYF,TGCGCCAGCAGCCCACAGACAGGGTTTTCCTACGAGCAGTACTTC
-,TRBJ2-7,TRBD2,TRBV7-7,CASSLGAGVSYEQYF,TGTGCTAGCAGCTTAGGAGCGGGAGTATCCTACGAGCAGTACTTC
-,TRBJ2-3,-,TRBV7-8,CASSPRGRNLVDTQYF,TGTGCCAGCAGCCCCAGGGGGAGGAACCTGGTTGATACGCAGTATTTT
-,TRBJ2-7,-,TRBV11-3,CASSLDHNSTWILDVEQYF,TGTGCCAGCAGCTTAGATCACAATAGTACGTGGATTCTCGACGTCGAGCAGTACTTC
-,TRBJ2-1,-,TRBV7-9,CASSQDQRPFGEQFF,TGTGCCAGCAGCCAGGACCAAAGGCCGTTCGGGGAGCAGTTCTTC
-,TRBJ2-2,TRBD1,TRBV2,CASSETGTGANGELFF,TGTGCCAGCAGTGAAACCGGGACAGGGGCCAACGGGGAGCTGTTTTTT
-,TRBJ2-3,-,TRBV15,CATSRERERTDTQYF,TGTGCCACCAGCAGGGAGCGAGAGCGCACAGATACGCAGTATTTT
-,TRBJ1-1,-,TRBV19,CASSIDGDLNTEAFF,TGTGCCAGTAGTATAGACGGAGATCTGAACACTGAAGCTTTCTTT
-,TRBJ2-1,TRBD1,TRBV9,CASSVDRGNEQFF,TGTGCCAGCAGCGTAGACAGGGGCAATGAGCAGTTCTTC
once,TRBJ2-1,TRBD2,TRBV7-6,CASSLAGLAGGVHNEQFF,TGTGCCAGCAGCTTAGCCGGGTTAGCGGGAGGCGTACACAATGAGCAGTTCTTC
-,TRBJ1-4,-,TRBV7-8,CASSPTTNEKLFF,TGTGCCAGCAGCCCGACAACTAATGAAAAACTGTTTTTT
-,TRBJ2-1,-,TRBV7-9,CASSLPQGLREQFF,TGTGCCAGCAGCTTACCTCAGGGGCTGAGAGAGCAGTTCTTC
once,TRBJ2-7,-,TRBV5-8,CASSDTYEQYF,TGTGCCAGCAGCGATACCTACGAGCAGTACTTC
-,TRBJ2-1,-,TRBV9,CASSVARAGKVEQFF,TGTGCCAGCAGCGTAGCTAGGGCCGGAAAAGTGGAGCAGTTCTTC
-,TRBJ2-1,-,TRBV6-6,CASRDSYNEQFF,TGTGCCAGCAGGGACAGCTACAATGAGCAGTTCTTC
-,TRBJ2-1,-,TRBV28,CAMSSYNEQFF,TGTGCCATGAGCTCCTACAATGAGCAGTTCTTC
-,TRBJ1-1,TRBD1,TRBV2,CASIDPGGRNTEAFF,TGTGCCAGTATTGACCCAGGGGGCCGTAACACTGAAGCTTTCTTT